The 16 T cell receptor beta chains given below trace back to one sample, sequenced in a study of control samples from healthy donors and cancer patients. Sequencing used immunoSEQ multiplex PCR; TCRdb keeps in-frame clones, though not all of them. The table records about 69,000 clones, approximately 89% of them present only once. Material for sequencing was PBMCs. These receptors were obtained from a man in his sixties with colorectal cancer.

The chain recombines TRBV3-1 (or the pseudogene TRBV3-2) with TRBJ2-7; D is uncertain. Between the trimmed V and J ends, which lost 4 bases and 0 bases, there was a span of 10 bases. The CDR3 spans 14 residues. CDR1 LGHDT and CDR2 YNNKEL come from the germline V gene (reference sequence). In DNA, the CDR3 is TGTGCCAGCAGCCCAACAAGGAGCTCCTACGAGCAGTACTTC. This gives the protein CASSPTRSSYEQYF.

V usage is TRBV7-2 and J usage is TRBJ2-7, with 16 bases identical to TRBD2. Germline-derived CDR1 and CDR2 are SGHTA and FQGNSA. The CDR3 contains 16 residues. V dropped 5 bases and J dropped 4; count of bases not matched to a gene: 5. The CDR3 sequence: CASSTGTSGGAYEQYF. The CDR3 coding sequence is TGTGCCAGCAGCACCGGGACTAGCGGGGGGGCGTACGAGCAGTACTTC.

This clone was seen just once. This chain joins TRBV5-4 and TRBJ2-7, with 8 bases identical to TRBD1. The germline V gene encodes CDR1 SGHNT and CDR2 YYREEE (reference sequence). J lost 4 bases, V lost 0 bases, and 3 bases had no gene match. The CDR3 runs 14 residues. CDR3 region: CASSLDQGAYEQYF. CDR3 nucleotides: TGTGCCAGCAGCTTGGACCAGGGGGCTTACGAGCAGTACTTC. Full variable domain (rest looked up from reference TRBV5-4 and TRBJ2-7): ETGVTQSPTHLIKTRGQQVTLRCSSQSGHNTVSWYQQALGQGPQFIFQYYREEENGRGNFPPRFSGLQFPNYSSELNVNALELDDSALYLCASSLDQGAYEQYFGPGTRLTVT.

The rearrangement links TRBV10-3 to TRBJ1-2; maybe TRBD1 (5 bases). This CDR3 has 15 residues. CDR1 is ENHRY and CDR2 is SYGVKD in the germline V gene. The V and J ends lost 6 bases and 1 base respectively, with 15 bases between them. The CDR3 DNA follows: TGTGCCATCAGAAAAGTGGAGACAGTTAACTATGGCTACACCTTC. Its protein product is CAIRKVETVNYGYTF.

The chain uses TRBV18 and TRBJ2-7; D is tentatively TRBD1 or TRBD2 (5 bases each). The CDR3 runs to 13 residues. Trimming removed 6 bases at V and 0 bases at J, with 9 bases between. The V gene's germline CDR1 is KGHSH and CDR2 LQKENI. The CDR3 DNA is TGTGCCAGCTCCCCCGGGACCTCCTACGAGCAGTACTTC. Translation: CASSPGTSYEQYF.

The V gene is TRBV27, the J gene TRBJ2-3; 8 bases agree with TRBD2. Germline V gives CDR1 MNHEY, CDR2 SMNVEV (reference sequence). This CDR3 has 18 amino acids. Trimming cost V 5 bases and J 4 bases; bases outside gene matches: 17. In nucleotides, the CDR3 is TGTGCCAGCAGTAGTGTGGGTGCCATCAGCGGGGGTGCAGATACGCAGTATTTT. This gives the protein CASSSVGAISGGADTQYF.

This sequence joins TRBV7-6 and TRBJ2-1; TRBD1 aligns across 7 bases. This CDR3 comprises 15 residues. Germline CDR1 is SGHVS and CDR2 is FNYEAQ. J was trimmed by 2 bases and V by 5 bases; bases with no gene match: 6. The CDR3 coding sequence is TGTGCCAGCAGCCACCCCGGGACAGCCTACAATGAGCAGTTCTTC. This gives the protein CASSHPGTAYNEQFF.

The rearrangement links TRBV11-1 to TRBJ1-1, with no clear D. The CDR3 sequence is 15 residues long. Looked up from germline, CDR1 is SGHAT and CDR2 is FQDESV (reference sequence). V lost 4 bases and J 0 bases, leaving 12 bases between the germline ends. The CDR3 DNA reads TGTGCCAGCAGCTCCGGACGGATTATGAACACTGAAGCTTTCTTT. Its translation: CASSSGRIMNTEAFF. Filled out from reference TRBV11-1 and TRBJ1-1, the complete variable domain reads EAEVAQSPRYKITEKSQAVAFWCDPISGHATLYWYRQILGQGPELLVQFQDESVVDDSQLPKDRFSAERLKGVDSTLKIQPAELGDSAMYLCASSSGRIMNTEAFFGQGTRLTVV.

The chain employs TRBV2 and TRBJ1-1, with D perhaps matching TRBD1 (6 bases). Trimming removed 7 bases at V and 1 base at J, with 13 bases between. Germline V gives CDR1 SNHLY, CDR2 FYNNEI. The length of the CDR3 is 14 residues. The CDR3: CASTRQASNTEAFF. CDR3 coding DNA: TGTGCCAGCACCCGACAGGCCTCGAACACTGAAGCTTTCTTT.

The V gene is TRBV30, the J gene TRBJ1-1, with no clear D. Trimming cost V 0 bases and J 4 bases, with 9 bases left between them. The CDR3 sequence is 13 residues long. CDR1 and CDR2 from the germline V gene are GTSNPN and SVGIG (reference sequence). The CDR3 sequence is CAWSVGSGTEAFF. DNA of the CDR3: TGTGCCTGGAGTGTAGGGTCAGGCACTGAAGCTTTCTTT.

The genes are TRBV25-1 and TRBJ2-2; 7 nucleotides match TRBD1. Per the germline V gene, CDR1 is MGHDK and CDR2 is SYGVNS. Unmatched junction bases numbered 7, after V lost 0 bases and J lost 6 bases. CDR3 size: 16 residues. CDR3 sequence (DNA): TGTGCCAGCAGTGAATATCGCCGGCAGGGGGCCGGGGAGCTGTTTTTT. Translated: CASSEYRRQGAGELFF.

The rearrangement uses TRBV19 and TRBJ1-1; D ambiguous. The germline V gene encodes CDR1 LNHDA and CDR2 SQIVND (reference sequence). V was shortened by 4 bases and J by 1 base, with 4 bases between the two germline ends. The CDR3 extends over 12 amino acids. The CDR3 nucleotides are TGTGCCAGTAGTACCGGGAACACTGAAGCTTTCTTT. Its translation is CASSTGNTEAFF.

The chain employs TRBV11-3 and TRBJ2-2, with D uncertain. CDR1 is SGHNT and CDR2 is YENEEA in the germline V gene. This CDR3 is 17 amino acids long. With 2 bases removed from V and 1 base from J, the gap between germline ends came to 14 bases. The CDR3 nucleotides are TGTGCCAGCAGCTTATTCGGGTTGCGGCGGAACACCGGGGAGCTGTTTTTT. This codes for CASSLFGLRRNTGELFF.

The V and J genes are TRBV18 and TRBJ2-5; no firm D call. Between the trimmed V and J ends, which lost 2 bases and 5 bases, there was a span of 30 bases. This CDR3 is built from 20 residues. Germline CDR1 KGHSH, CDR2 LQKENI. The CDR3 spells CASSPTNPKFAATLGETQYF. CDR3 in DNA: TGTGCCAGCTCACCAACAAACCCAAAATTTGCAGCGACGCTCGGGGAGACCCAGTACTTC. The complete variable domain, with remaining parts taken from reference TRBV18 and TRBJ2-5, reads NAGVMQNPRHLVRRRGQEARLRCSPMKGHSHVYWYRQLPEEGLKFMVYLQKENIIDESGMPKERFSAEFPKEGPSILRIQQVVRGDSAAYFCASSPTNPKFAATLGETQYFGPGTRLLVL.

V gene TRBV4-1 combines with J gene TRBJ2-1; D perhaps matches TRBD2 (5 bases). The CDR3 totals 14 residues. The V gene lost 4 bases and the J gene lost 5 bases, with 12 bases spanning the gap. Per the germline V gene, CDR1 is MGHRA and CDR2 is YSYEKL. CDR3 nucleotide sequence: TGCGCCAGCAGCCGTCGCGACGGGAACAATGAGCAGTTCTTC. It is translated as CASSRRDGNNEQFF.

CDR3 sequence (DNA): TGTGCCAGCTCACCGGCGGGAAACAATGAGCAGTTCTTC. Translated, it gives CASSPAGNNEQFF. The chain joins TRBV18 to TRBJ2-1; tentatively, D is TRBD2 (6 bases). The germline V gene has CDR1 KGHSH and CDR2 LQKENI. V shed 3 bases and J shed 5 bases, with 8 bases lying between them. The CDR3 is 13 amino acids.